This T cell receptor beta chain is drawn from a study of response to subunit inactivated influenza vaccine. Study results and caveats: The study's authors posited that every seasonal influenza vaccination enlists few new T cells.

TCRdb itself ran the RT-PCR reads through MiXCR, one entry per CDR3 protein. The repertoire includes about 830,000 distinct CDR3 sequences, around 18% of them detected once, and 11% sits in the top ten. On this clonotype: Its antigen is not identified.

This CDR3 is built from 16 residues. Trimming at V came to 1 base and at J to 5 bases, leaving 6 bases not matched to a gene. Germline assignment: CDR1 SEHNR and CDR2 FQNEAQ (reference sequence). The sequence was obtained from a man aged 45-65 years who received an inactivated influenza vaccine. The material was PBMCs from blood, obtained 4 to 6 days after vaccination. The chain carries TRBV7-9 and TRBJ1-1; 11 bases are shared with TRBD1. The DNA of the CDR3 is TGTGCCAGCAGCTTAGAGGACAGGGGGCGAAAGACTGAAGCTTTCTTT. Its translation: CASSLEDRGRKTEAFF.